This passage covers 7 T cell receptor beta chains from one sample sequenced in a study of beta chain features in type 1 diabetes. Their specific antigens are unknown. Overall study findings and caveats: Significant though moderate, a shortening of TCRB CDR3s appeared in all four CD4+ subsets of Type 1 diabetes patients.

Isolated RNA was reverse transcribed in full, so expressed TCRB transcripts were sequenced. Some clones are missing from TCRdb's copy, which holds only in-frame ones; the method was immunoSEQ multiplex PCR. The profile shows more than 250,000 clones, approximately 25% of them singletons. Sequenced material: naive CD4+ T cells from blood. Receptor source: a woman aged 25 to 39 with type 1 diabetes.

This clone was detected only a few times. The same CDR3 is also encoded by other DNA sequences in this sample. The V and J genes are TRBV18 and TRBJ1-2; D is unclear. Per germline, CDR1 KGHSH and CDR2 LQKENI. CDR3 length equals 13 residues. The V end lost 0 bases, the J end lost 4 bases, and 6 bases lay between the germline ends. CDR3 DNA sequence: TGTGCCAGCTCACCACCTAACAGCTATGGCTACACCTTC. Amino acid sequence: CASSPPNSYGYTF.

The chain couples TRBV2 to TRBJ2-2; unclear D gene. This CDR3 has 11 amino acids. Looked up from germline, CDR1 is SNHLY and CDR2 is FYNNEI. V lost 8 bases and J 3 bases, leaving 4 bases between the germline ends. The DNA for the CDR3 is TGTGCCAGCTCGGACACCGGGGAGCTGTTTTTT. It specifies CASSDTGELFF.

CDR3 loop: CASSLNSQDNEQFF. Here the CDR3 DNA reads TGTGCCAGCAGCTTGAATTCCCAGGACAATGAGCAGTTCTTC. V is TRBV5-4 and J is TRBJ2-1; D not resolved. This CDR3 has 14 amino acids. CDR1 and CDR2 (germline): SGHNT, YYREEE (reference sequence). The V and J ends lost 1 base and 5 bases respectively, with 10 bases between them.

The table lists this clone with a few counts. The chain couples TRBV7-3 to TRBJ2-2; weak D call: TRBD2 (5 bases). Germline assignment: CDR1 SGHTA and CDR2 FQGTGA. This CDR3 contains 14 residues. Trimming stripped 5 bases from V and 0 bases from J, with 7 bases between. CDR3 sequence (DNA): TGTGCCAGCAGCCGGGATGCGAACACCGGGGAGCTGTTTTTT. The encoded protein is CASSRDANTGELFF.

The chain couples TRBV19 to TRBJ2-1; 12 positions match TRBD1. The V and J ends lost 2 bases and 9 bases, in that order; junction bases with no gene match: 17. Germline CDR1 LNHDA, CDR2 SQIVND (reference sequence). CDR3 size: 19 residues. This CDR3 reads CASSISLWGQGATTSEQFF. The CDR3 nucleotides are TGTGCCAGTAGTATAAGTTTGTGGGGACAGGGGGCAACGACGAGTGAGCAGTTCTTC.

This clone was detected a few times. The chain recombines TRBV6-4 with TRBJ2-3; D is undetermined. The CDR3 consists of 12 residues. Germline loops: CDR1 MRHNA, CDR2 SNTAGT. Trimming took off 0 bases at V and 10 bases at J, with 8 bases between the two ends. The CDR3 nucleotides read TGTGCCAGCAGTGACTCGAGTCTGGCGCAGTATTTT. Its protein is CASSDSSLAQYF.

The rearrangement uses TRBV7-9 and TRBJ2-6, with D tentatively TRBD1 (5 bases). Trimming removed 4 bases from V and 2 bases from J, with 6 bases in between. Germline values: CDR1 SEHNR, CDR2 FQNEAQ (reference sequence). This CDR3 contains 14 residues. As DNA, the CDR3 is TGTGCCAGCAGCTCAGGGACTGGGGCCAACGTCCTGACTTTC. Amino acid sequence: CASSSGTGANVLTF.